This T cell receptor (beta chain) originates from a study of shared clonotypes between healthy human individuals. Trimming cost V 2 bases and J 2 bases, with 12 bases left between them. The germline gives CDR1 SGHNT, CDR2 YYREEE (reference sequence). The CDR3 runs 15 residues. Splitting of each subset's genomic DNA was done evenly across several immunoSEQ plates. Repertoires were generated with immunoSEQ multiplex PCR, while TCRdb's copy carries only in-frame clones and drops some. The table lists about 2 million clones, roughly 94% of them singletons. This clonotype was obtained from a man in his late teens or twenties in good health. V is TRBV5-4 and J is TRBJ2-3, with unresolved D. The specimen was naive CD4+ T cells sorted from blood. Specified subset: CD45RA+ positively selected. CDR3: CASSFPSVPTDTQYF. In DNA form, the CDR3 reads TGTGCCAGCAGCTTCCCAAGCGTACCCACAGATACGCAGTATTTT.